The clone carrying this TCR beta chain was seen a few times. The antigen is unknown. Chemo-refractory metastatic non-small-cell lung cancer patients underwent focal radiation alongside CTLA-4 blockade with ipilimumab. These data originate in a study of radiotherapy plus CTLA-4 blockade in lung cancer. Turning to the study itself: There were objective responses in 15% to 20% of patients, and around 31% had disease control. Study-wide results and caveats: In blood, TCR clones derived from the tumor expanded after radiotherapy plus ipilimumab.

Only in-frame clones appear in the TCRdb table, and some are missing; sequencing was by immunoSEQ multiplex PCR. The repertoire includes some 66,000 clones, about 80% of them detected once, and about 4.3% sits in the top ten. The V gene's germline CDR1 is SGHDN and CDR2 FVKESK. The trim removed 4 bases at V and 0 bases at J, leaving 14 bases unmatched. CDR3 length: 19 amino acids. This sequence was found in a human donor with non-small cell lung cancer who had a partial response to radiotherapy plus ipilimumab. The material sequenced was peripheral blood, taken from a patient treated with radiotherapy plus ipilimumab. This chain joins TRBV14 and TRBJ2-2; 7 nucleotides align to TRBD2. CDR3 in DNA: TGTGCCAGCAGCCCTCTGACTAGCCTAGCTCGGGCGAACACCGGGGAGCTGTTTTTT. Residues: CASSPLTSLARANTGELFF.